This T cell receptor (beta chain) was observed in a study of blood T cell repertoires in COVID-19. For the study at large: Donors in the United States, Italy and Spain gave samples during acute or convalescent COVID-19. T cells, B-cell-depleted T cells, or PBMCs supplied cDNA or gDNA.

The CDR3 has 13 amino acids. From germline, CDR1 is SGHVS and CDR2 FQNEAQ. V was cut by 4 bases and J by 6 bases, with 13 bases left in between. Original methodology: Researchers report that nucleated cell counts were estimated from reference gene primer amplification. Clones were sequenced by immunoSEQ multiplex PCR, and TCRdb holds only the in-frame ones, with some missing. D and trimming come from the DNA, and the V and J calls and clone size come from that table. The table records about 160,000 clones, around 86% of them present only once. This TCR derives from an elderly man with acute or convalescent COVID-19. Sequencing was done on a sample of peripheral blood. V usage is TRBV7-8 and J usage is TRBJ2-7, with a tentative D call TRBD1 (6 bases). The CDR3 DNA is TGTGCCAGCAGCTCCAACCGACAGGCCGAGCAGTACTTC. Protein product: CASSSNRQAEQYF.